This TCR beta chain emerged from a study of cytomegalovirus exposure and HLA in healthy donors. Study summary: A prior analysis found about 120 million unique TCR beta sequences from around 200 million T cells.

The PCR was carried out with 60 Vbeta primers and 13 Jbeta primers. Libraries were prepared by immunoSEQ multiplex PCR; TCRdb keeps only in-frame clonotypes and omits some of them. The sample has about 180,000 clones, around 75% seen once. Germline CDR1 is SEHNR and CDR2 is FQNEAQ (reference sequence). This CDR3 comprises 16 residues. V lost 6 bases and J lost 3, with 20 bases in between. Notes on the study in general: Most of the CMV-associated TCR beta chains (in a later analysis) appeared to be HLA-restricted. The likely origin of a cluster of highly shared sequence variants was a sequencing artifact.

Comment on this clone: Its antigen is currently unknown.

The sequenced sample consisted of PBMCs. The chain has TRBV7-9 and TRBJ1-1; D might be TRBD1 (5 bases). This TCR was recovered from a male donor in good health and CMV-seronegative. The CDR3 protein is CASRSPPQGADTEAFF. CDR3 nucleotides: TGTGCCAGCAGATCCCCGCCTCAGGGCGCGGACACTGAAGCTTTCTTT.